The 25 T cell receptor beta chains below all came from one sample that was sequenced in a study of shared clonotypes between healthy human individuals. The table came from immunoSEQ multiplex PCR; TCRdb's copy has only in-frame clones and leaves some out. The sample includes fewer than 2.5 million clones, over 85% of them seen just once. The source material was naive CD4+ T cells from PBMCs. As for subset: CD45RA+ positively selected. All receptors come from a man aged 18 to 35 in good health. Some clones in this sample may be carry-over from other donors' samples.

This chain links TRBV5-1 with TRBJ2-1; possible D gene TRBD2, 7 bases. This CDR3 comprises 15 residues. Per germline, CDR1 SGHRS and CDR2 YFSETQ. Trimming shortened V by 6 bases and J by 3 bases, and 16 bases separated the two germline ends. The CDR3 DNA sequence: TGCGCCAGCAACCCAGGCGGGGGCGTCTACAATGAGCAGTTCTTC. Protein sequence: CASNPGGGVYNEQFF.

The V and J genes are TRBV10-3 and TRBJ1-5, with D possibly TRBD1 on 6 matching bases. With 0 bases removed from V and 2 bases from J, the gap between germline ends came to 14 bases. This CDR3 comprises 17 residues. Germline CDR1 is ENHRY and CDR2 is SYGVKD. The CDR3 is CAISESLLEGGNQPQHF. DNA for the CDR3: TGTGCCATCAGTGAGTCCTTGTTGGAGGGGGGCAATCAGCCCCAGCATTTT.

The chain uses TRBV7-3 and TRBJ2-1; D possibly corresponds to TRBD2 (6 bases). Per the germline V gene, CDR1 is SGHTA and CDR2 is FQGTGA. V shed 5 bases and J shed 4 bases, with 15 bases lying between them. This CDR3 is built from 15 residues. The CDR3 here is CASSPTGERYNEQFF. The CDR3, as DNA: TGTGCCAGCAGCCCGACGGGAGAGCGGTACAATGAGCAGTTCTTC.

This chain connects TRBV5-1 to TRBJ2-5; D is possibly TRBD1 (6 bases). Trimming left V 4 bases short and J 9 bases short, with 22 bases between. Germline V gives CDR1 SGHRS, CDR2 YFSETQ. The CDR3 sequence is 15 residues long. Here the CDR3 reads CASSKGQSAVPAQYF. CDR3 in DNA: TGCGCCAGCAGCAAAGGACAGTCCGCAGTTCCGGCCCAGTACTTC.

Here the CDR3 DNA reads TGTGCCTGGAGCTTTCAGGGCAATCAGCCCCAGCATTTT. It encodes CAWSFQGNQPQHF. This sequence joins TRBV30 and TRBJ1-5, with D unresolved. This CDR3 spans 13 amino acids. V was pared by 3 bases and J by 2 bases, with 8 bases between. The germline CDR1 and CDR2 sequences are GTSNPN and SVGIG (reference sequence).

The rearrangement uses TRBV28 and TRBJ2-5, with TRBD2 as a possible D gene (5 bases). Trimming removed 3 bases at V and 7 bases at J, with 18 bases between. The CDR3 is 15 residues long. The germline gives CDR1 MDHEN, CDR2 SYDVKM. The CDR3: CASSFEQTPRGTQYF. DNA of the CDR3: TGTGCCAGCAGTTTTGAACAGACCCCTCGGGGGACCCAGTACTTC.

The V call is TRBV4-1, the J call TRBJ2-1, with 12 bases matching TRBD2. The length of the CDR3 is 15 residues. V lost 1 base, J lost 8 bases, and 3 bases stayed unmatched. Germline-derived CDR1 and CDR2 are MGHRA and YSYEKL. The CDR3 DNA is TGCGCCAGCAGCCAAGCTAGCGGGAGGGCCGATGAGCAGTTCTTC. This encodes CASSQASGRADEQFF.

J is TRBJ1-2 and V is TRBV20-1; D call uncertain. The CDR3 extends over 10 amino acids. Germline-derived CDR1 and CDR2 are DFQATT and SNEGSKA (reference sequence). V lost 2 bases, J lost 6 bases, and 4 bases lay in between. The CDR3 loop reads CSARYHGYTF. Written as DNA, the CDR3 is TGCAGTGCTAGATACCATGGCTACACCTTC.

CDR3 region: CASGGGRVRTDTQYF. CDR3 in DNA: TGTGCCAGCGGGGGCGGGAGGGTTCGCACAGATACGCAGTATTTT. The rearrangement joins TRBV7-9 to TRBJ2-3; the match to TRBD2 covers 9 bases. Trimming took 8 bases from V and 1 from J; bases not matched to a gene: 7. This CDR3 comprises 15 residues. CDR1 is SEHNR and CDR2 is FQNEAQ in the germline V gene (reference sequence).

This clone was detected only once. The chain carries TRBV4-1 and TRBJ1-4; D gene unclear. V lost 4 bases, J lost 7 bases, and 13 bases lay in between. The germline V gene has CDR1 MGHRA and CDR2 YSYEKL. The CDR3 is 14 amino acids. CDR3 DNA: TGCGCCAGCAGCCTCGGTTCGGGCCGTGAAAAACTGTTTTTT. Amino acids: CASSLGSGREKLFF.

This clone has a single count. The J gene is TRBJ1-2, the V gene TRBV30; D is unresolved. Trimming stripped 4 bases from V and 7 bases from J, with 10 bases between. Germline CDR1 GTSNPN, CDR2 SVGIG (reference sequence). The CDR3 has 11 amino acids. The CDR3 DNA reads as TGTGCCTGGAACTGGAAGGCTGGCTACACCTTC. Amino acids: CAWNWKAGYTF.

V and J are TRBV18 and TRBJ2-3; no clear D. The germline V gene has CDR1 KGHSH and CDR2 LQKENI. The CDR3 is 13 amino acids. Between the trimmed V and J ends, which lost 6 bases and 6 bases, there was a span of 13 bases. In nucleotides, the CDR3 is TGTGCCAGCTCTCTCTCACTGTACGATACGCAGTATTTT. This codes for CASSLSLYDTQYF.

V and J are TRBV11-2 and TRBJ2-7, with D perhaps matching TRBD1 (6 bases). Germline-derived CDR1 and CDR2 are SGHAT and FQNNGV. The CDR3 spans 16 residues. The germline V and J ends were trimmed by 3 bases and 7 bases, with 22 bases remaining between them. The CDR3 loop is CASSFQWTAAGGEQYF. The CDR3 nucleotides are TGTGCCAGCAGCTTCCAATGGACAGCGGCGGGCGGAGAGCAGTACTTC. Combining the CDR3 with reference TRBV11-2 and TRBJ2-7 gives the whole variable domain EAGVAQSPRYKIIEKRQSVAFWCNPISGHATLYWYQQILGQGPKLLIQFQNNGVVDDSQLPKDRFSAERLKGVDSTLKIQPAKLEDSAVYLCASSFQWTAAGGEQYFGPGTRLTVT.

The chain combines TRBV19 with TRBJ1-4, with TRBD1 matching over 7 bases. CDR3 length: 15 amino acids. V shed 5 bases and J 4 bases; nucleotides not matched to a gene: 7. Germline V gives CDR1 LNHDA, CDR2 SQIVND (reference sequence). The chain's CDR3 is CASSAGDRDNEKLFF. In DNA, the CDR3 is TGTGCCAGTAGTGCCGGGGACAGAGATAATGAAAAACTGTTTTTT.

The chain employs TRBV11-3 and TRBJ2-7; 7 bases line up with TRBD2. Germline lookup yields CDR1 SGHNT and CDR2 YENEEA. The CDR3 is 14 residues long. Unmatched junction bases numbered 5, after V lost 5 bases and J lost 1 base. The CDR3 loop reads CASSPGLGSYEQYF. In nucleotides, the CDR3 is TGTGCCAGCAGCCCCGGACTAGGGTCCTACGAGCAGTACTTC.

The chain combines TRBV19 with TRBJ2-1; 8 bases agree with TRBD2. Germline CDR1 is LNHDA and CDR2 is SQIVND (reference sequence). This CDR3 is 13 amino acids long. Trimming took 3 bases from V and 10 from J; bases not matched to a gene: 5. CDR3 sequence reads: CASSIGLAWEQFF. CDR3 bases: TGTGCCAGTAGTATCGGACTAGCTTGGGAGCAGTTCTTC.

This sequence joins TRBV28 and TRBJ2-7, with D uncertain. V shed 6 bases and J shed 3 bases, with 24 bases lying between them. CDR1 MDHEN and CDR2 SYDVKM come from the germline V gene. This CDR3 region has 17 residues. This chain's CDR3 is CASSSVGPALMIYEQYF. The DNA for the CDR3 is TGTGCCAGCAGCTCCGTCGGTCCCGCCTTGATGATCTACGAGCAGTACTTC.

The chain recombines TRBV6-1 with TRBJ2-3, with D possibly matching TRBD1 (5 bases). Germline CDR1 reads MNHNS; CDR2 reads SASEGT. CDR3 length: 14 residues. V was pared by 8 bases and J by 3 bases, with 15 bases between. The DNA of the CDR3 is TGTGCCAGCTCCCCAGGGCGGAGAACAGATACGCAGTATTTT. This encodes CASSPGRRTDTQYF.

As for this clone: Other DNA sequences in this specimen translate into the identical CDR3. The rearrangement uses TRBV5-1 and TRBJ2-2; 12 bases fit TRBD2. Germline loops: CDR1 SGHRS, CDR2 YFSETQ. The length of the CDR3 is 15 residues. Trimming cost V 3 bases and J 6 bases; bases outside gene matches: 3. CDR3 sequence: CASSSLAGGPGELFF. The CDR3 nucleotides read TGCGCCAGCAGCTCACTAGCGGGAGGCCCCGGGGAGCTGTTTTTT.

This chain joins TRBV7-7 and TRBJ2-7; D is unresolved. This CDR3 has 13 residues. V was cut by 0 bases and J by 3 bases, with 6 bases left in between. CDR1 and CDR2 from the germline V gene are SSHAT and FNYEAQ (reference sequence). The CDR3 sequence: CASSLAVGYEQYF. CDR3 sequence (DNA): TGTGCCAGCAGCTTAGCAGTCGGCTACGAGCAGTACTTC.

V gene TRBV5-5 combines with J gene TRBJ2-1, with D unclear. With 1 base removed from V and 12 bases from J, the gap between germline ends came to 14 bases. The CDR3 has 13 residues. CDR1 is SGHKS, CDR2 YYEKEE, per germline (reference sequence). The CDR3 coding sequence is TGTGCCAGCAGCTTGCAGTTCGGAAATCGGCAGTTCTTC. It codes for CASSLQFGNRQFF.

The J gene is TRBJ1-5, the V gene TRBV2; 7 nucleotides line up with TRBD1. Germline CDR1 reads SNHLY; CDR2 reads FYNNEI. The CDR3 has 14 residues. J gave up 1 base and V 6 bases, and 3 bases lay outside the gene matches. The CDR3 region has the DNA TGTGCCAGCAGAAGGGGGCCGAGCAATCAGCCCCAGCATTTT. Amino acid sequence: CASRRGPSNQPQHF.

This clone has just one count. The chain joins TRBV11-2 to TRBJ2-5; no firm D call. The J call could be wrong; TRBJ2-7 is a better fit for the DNA end. This CDR3 has 12 amino acids. Germline V lookup: CDR1 SGHAT, CDR2 FQNNGV. The CDR3 is CASSPTRNEQYF. As DNA, the CDR3 is TGTGCCAGCAGCCCGACTCGCAACGAGCAGTACTTC.

This clone was recorded once. This chain links TRBV6-1 with TRBJ1-5; no firm D call. Germline CDR1 and CDR2: MNHNS and SASEGT. V gave up 8 bases and J gave up 7 bases, with 18 bases separating them. The CDR3 consists of 14 residues. CDR3 sequence: CASGPPGFWQPQHF. In DNA form, the CDR3 reads TGTGCCAGCGGACCCCCTGGTTTCTGGCAGCCCCAGCATTTT.

The chain joins TRBV5-1 to TRBJ2-5; 8 bases align to TRBD1. The CDR3 loop spans 15 amino acids. The germline gives CDR1 SGHRS, CDR2 YFSETQ. With 9 bases clipped from V and 1 base from J, the junction kept 11 bases outside the gene matches. In nucleotides, the CDR3 is TGCGCCACGGCTCTCCAGGACAGGGCCCAAGAGACCCAGTACTTC. Residues: CATALQDRAQETQYF.